Listed below are T cell receptor beta chains from one sample, sequenced in a study of T cells in localized non-small cell lung cancer. The protocol was immunoSEQ multiplex PCR, while the TCRdb copy is restricted to in-frame clones and leaves out a portion. The repertoire includes about 45,000 clones, 81% of them detected once, and roughly 15% sits in the top ten. Sample: peripheral blood mononuclear cells, taken before any cancer treatment. Receptor source: a man between 40 and 70 years old with stage III lung adenocarcinoma. The CDR3 runs from the conserved cysteine through the conserved F or W. D genes are given only for firm matches. Only some rows state a clone size, as once, few, many or a class for expanded clones.

TRBD1	TRBV6-5	-	TRBJ1-5	TGTGCCAGCAGCAGGACAGGGGCTGGCAATCAGCCCCAGCATTTT	CASSRTGAGNQPQHF
-	TRBV5-4	once	TRBJ2-7	TGTGCCAGCAGCTTGCTAGGGGATTCCTACGAGCAGTACTTC	CASSLLGDSYEQYF
TRBD1	TRBV6-1	-	TRBJ1-1	TGTGCCAACGGACAGGGGGGAACTGAAGCTTTCTTT	CANGQGGTEAFF
TRBD1	TRBV7-2	once	TRBJ2-7	TGTGCCAGCAGCTTAGATGCAAGGGGGCTCTACGAGCAGTACTTC	CASSLDARGLYEQYF
-	TRBV6-5	-	TRBJ1-2	TGTGCCAGCAGTTCAGGAGTTATTTATGGCTACACCTTC	CASSSGVIYGYTF
-	TRBV20-1	-	TRBJ2-1	TGCAGTGCGGGGTTTAATGAGCAGTTCTTC	CSAGFNEQFF
-	TRBV7-6	-	TRBJ2-1	TGTGCCAGTTCCCGGGACGGATACAATGAGCAGTTCTTC	CASSRDGYNEQFF
TRBD1	TRBV27	-	TRBJ1-6	TGTGCCAGCAGTTACTCACCACAGGGGGCAGGCGGTTCACCCCTCCACTTT	CASSYSPQGAGGSPLHF
-	TRBV11-3	-	TRBJ2-7	TGTGCCAGCAGCCAGACTTCCCTCTACGAGCAGTACTTC	CASSQTSLYEQYF
-	TRBV19	-	TRBJ2-1	TGTGCCAGTAGTATCTCCACAGGGCCCTACAATGAGCAGTTCTTC	CASSISTGPYNEQFF
-	TRBV19	-	TRBJ1-2	TGTGCCAGTAGTATTAGGGGAAACTATGGCTACACCTTC	CASSIRGNYGYTF
-	TRBV6-1	-	TRBJ1-1	TGTGCCAGCGGGACTCGAGGGACTGAAGCTTTCTTT	CASGTRGTEAFF
TRBD2	TRBV11-2	-	TRBJ2-1	TGTGCCAGCAGCTTAGCTAGCGGGGGGCCCTGGGGCTCCTACAATGAGCAGTTCTTC	CASSLASGGPWGSYNEQFF
-	TRBV7-8	-	TRBJ2-1	TGTGCCATCTCGGCAGGGAGCTCCTACAATGAGCAGTTCTTC	CAISAGSSYNEQFF
TRBD2	TRBV7-8	-	TRBJ2-5	TGTGCCAGCAGGAAAGTTTACGGGGGGGCGGGAGAGACCCAGTACTTC	CASRKVYGGAGETQYF
TRBD2	TRBV9	-	TRBJ2-5	TGTGCCAGCAGCGCAGCGGGGTTGGAGACCCAGTACTTC	CASSAAGLETQYF
-	TRBV6-6	-	TRBJ2-5	TGTGCCAGCAGTTACTCGATCGCGTCGGGGGGCGAGACCCAGTACTTC	CASSYSIASGGETQYF
-	TRBV6-6	-	TRBJ1-2	TGTGCCAGCAGTTATTCCCGGGACCCGGGAGGCTACACCTTC	CASSYSRDPGGYTF
TRBD1	TRBV4-2	-	TRBJ2-5	TGTGCCAGCACCACGACAGGGGGGCAGGAGACCCAGTACTTC	CASTTTGGQETQYF
TRBD1	TRBV2	-	TRBJ1-1	TGTGCCAGCAGCGGAGACGGACAGGGGGCTGAAGCTTTCTTT	CASSGDGQGAEAFF
TRBD1	TRBV6-4	-	TRBJ2-2	TGTGCCAGCAGTGATACAGACAGGGGGACCGGGGAGCTGTTTTTT	CASSDTDRGTGELFF
-	TRBV11-2	-	TRBJ1-6	TGTGCCAGCAGCCACGCTCCCGAGGACAGCTCCTATAATTCACCCCTCCACTTT	CASSHAPEDSSYNSPLHF
-	TRBV6-1	-	TRBJ1-1	TGTGCCAGCACCCTCAGGCTTGACACTGAAGCTTTCTTT	CASTLRLDTEAFF
TRBD1	TRBV2	few	TRBJ1-2	TGTGCCAGCCGGGACAGGGGTGCGGTTACCTATGGCTACACCTTC	CASRDRGAVTYGYTF
TRBD1	TRBV5-6	-	TRBJ1-1	TGTGCCAGCAGCTGGACAGGGACGAACACTGAAGCTTTCTTT	CASSWTGTNTEAFF
-	TRBV6-5	-	TRBJ1-2	TGTGCCAGCAGCTACGGGTATTCGGATGGCTACACCTTC	CASSYGYSDGYTF
-	TRBV14	few	TRBJ1-2	TGTGCCAGCAGCCAAGATAGGTGGGGCTACACCTTC	CASSQDRWGYTF
TRBD1	TRBV7-9	few	TRBJ1-2	TGTGCCAGCAGCGCTTGGACAGGAGACTATGGCTACACCTTC	CASSAWTGDYGYTF
-	TRBV28	once	TRBJ1-5	TGTGCCAGCAGCCTTATCGGGGGCGAGGGCAATCAGCCCCAGCATTTT	CASSLIGGEGNQPQHF
-	TRBV10-2	-	TRBJ2-4	TGCGCCAGCAGTGAGAATACGGGATCCGGTGCCAAAAACATTCAGTACTTC	CASSENTGSGAKNIQYF
TRBD1	TRBV5-4	-	TRBJ2-2	TGTGCCAGCAGCTCCGGGACAGGGAACACCGGGGAGCTGTTTTTT	CASSSGTGNTGELFF
-	TRBV4-1	-	TRBJ1-2	TGCGCCAGCAGCCAAGATCCCTCAGGCAGATATGGCTACACCTTC	CASSQDPSGRYGYTF
TRBD1	TRBV5-5	-	TRBJ2-3	TGTGCCAGCAGCGAGGCTGTTGGGACAGGGAGTACAGATACGCAGTATTTT	CASSEAVGTGSTDTQYF
-	TRBV4-1	few	TRBJ1-5	TGCGCCAGCAGCCAAGAGCGGGACACAGGCCAGCCCCAGCATTTT	CASSQERDTGQPQHF
-	TRBV27	-	TRBJ2-7	TGTGCCAGCAGTGCGCGGACAGAAGCCTACGAGCAGTACTTC	CASSARTEAYEQYF
TRBD2	TRBV10-3	-	TRBJ2-3	TGTGCCATCAGTGAGTCGACTAGCCTAAATACAGATACGCAGTATTTT	CAISESTSLNTDTQYF
TRBD2	TRBV4-2	-	TRBJ2-6	TGTGCCAGCAGCCAACCAGGACTAGCGGGGGGCTCTGGGGCCAACGTCCTGACTTTC	CASSQPGLAGGSGANVLTF
TRBD1	TRBV5-1	-	TRBJ1-2	TGCGCCAGCAGCTTGCAGGGGGCGGACTATGGCTACACCTTC	CASSLQGADYGYTF
-	TRBV5-1	-	TRBJ2-5	TGCGCCAGCAGCGTACCCACTGGCCCGGAGACCCAGTACTTC	CASSVPTGPETQYF
-	TRBV6-1	once	TRBJ2-3	TGTGCCTTGGATGGCCTGGGGGGTGGCACAGATACGCAGTATTTT	CALDGLGGGTDTQYF
-	TRBV28	-	TRBJ2-4	TGTGCCAGCAGTTTAATCGTCCCATTCGTTGGACGGATTCAGTACTTC	CASSLIVPFVGRIQYF
TRBD1	TRBV25-1	-	TRBJ2-3	TGTGCCAGCAGTTGGGGGACAGACACAGATACGCAGTATTTT	CASSWGTDTDTQYF
-	TRBV29-1	-	TRBJ1-5	TGCAGCGTTCAGAGTAACAATCAGCCCCAGCATTTT	CSVQSNNQPQHF
-	TRBV30	-	TRBJ2-1	TGTGCCTGGAGTGCAAAGACTAGCGCCTTCAGGGGGGGTGAGCAGTTCTTC	CAWSAKTSAFRGGEQFF
TRBD1	TRBV5-6	-	TRBJ2-2	TGTGCCAGCAGCAGCCCCGGGACAGACACCGGGGAGCTGTTTTTT	CASSSPGTDTGELFF
-	TRBV6-5	-	TRBJ2-7	TGTGCCAGCAGTTACTCGAGGGGGAAGCAGTACTTC	CASSYSRGKQYF
-	TRBV9	-	TRBJ2-6	TGTGCCAGCAGCGGACACTCTGGGGCCAACGTCCTGACTTTC	CASSGHSGANVLTF
-	TRBV9	-	TRBJ2-1	TGTGCCAGCAGCGTAGGGGCAACCTCCCCCCATGAGCAGTTCTTC	CASSVGATSPHEQFF
-	TRBV28	-	TRBJ1-3	TGTGCCAGCAGTTTGGACAGAAACTCTGGAAACACCATATATTTT	CASSLDRNSGNTIYF
-	TRBV5-6	-	TRBJ2-1	TGTGCCAGCATTCCTCGTTTGGGCTACAATGAGCAGTTCTTC	CASIPRLGYNEQFF
-	TRBV27	-	TRBJ2-1	TGTGCCAGCAGCAAGTCATCGGGGGGCGTCGGGTACAATGAGCAGTTCTTC	CASSKSSGGVGYNEQFF
-	TRBV10-3	-	TRBJ1-6	TGTGCCATCAATAAGGGGGATGGAAATAATTCACCCCTCCACTTT	CAINKGDGNNSPLHF
-	TRBV4-2	-	TRBJ2-1	TGTGCCAGCAGCCCTAAATATTCCGGACTCTCGCTCAATGAGCAGTTCTTC	CASSPKYSGLSLNEQFF
TRBD2	TRBV2	-	TRBJ2-7	TGTGCCAGCAGTGAATGGGGTAGCGGGGGGAGGCACGAGCAGTACTTC	CASSEWGSGGRHEQYF
-	TRBV2	-	TRBJ2-2	TGTGCCAGCAGTGTCCTACAGGGCACCGGGGAGCTGTTTTTT	CASSVLQGTGELFF
TRBD1	TRBV5-1	-	TRBJ2-2	TGCGCCAGCAGCTTCGGACAGACAGGGGGCGGGAACACCGGGGAGCTGTTTTTT	CASSFGQTGGGNTGELFF
TRBD2	TRBV10-3	few	TRBJ2-3	TGTGCCATCAGTGAGTCGAGGATAGCGGGGGTTAACACAGATACGCAGTATTTT	CAISESRIAGVNTDTQYF
TRBD1	TRBV5-1	-	TRBJ1-4	TGCGCCAGCAGGACAGGGCAAGGTGAAAAACTGTTTTTT	CASRTGQGEKLFF
-	TRBV6-1	-	TRBJ2-5	TGTGCCAGCAGTTTTACGGAGACCCAGTACTTC	CASSFTETQYF
-	TRBV19	-	TRBJ1-4	TGTGCCAGTAGTCCGGTGGGAAGAACAACTAATGAAAAACTGTTTTTT	CASSPVGRTTNEKLFF